The T cell receptor beta chain described here comes from a study of cytomegalovirus exposure and HLA in healthy donors. The CDR3 runs 12 residues. With V trimmed by 6 bases and J by 6 bases, 2 bases remained unmatched. Germline V gene lookup returns CDR1 LNHNV and CDR2 YYDKDF (reference sequence). Use of 60 Vbeta and 13 Jbeta primers characterized the PCR. Generated by immunoSEQ multiplex PCR, the TCRdb table keeps only in-frame clones and is missing some. The repertoire consists of around 160,000 clones, with roughly four fifths occurring once and the leading ten covering roughly 4%. The sequence came from a man between 45 and 60 years old in good health and CMV-seropositive. The sequenced sample was PBMCs. The V and J genes are TRBV15 and TRBJ2-4, with 7 bases matching TRBD2. CDR3 DNA: TGTGCCACCAGTCGGGGGGTAAACATTCAGTACTTC. Translated, it gives CATSRGVNIQYF.